Following are 23 T cell receptor beta chains from one sample sequenced in a study of T cell changes during pregnancy in multiple sclerosis. Clones were read by immunoSEQ multiplex PCR, and TCRdb kept only the in-frame ones, dropping some. This table has over 40,000 clones, roughly 91% appearing once. The source was CD4+ T cells from peripheral blood mononuclear cells, collected in the second trimester of pregnancy. The receptor source for this set is a female donor with multiple sclerosis, enrolled in a pregnancy study.

The chain carries TRBV2 and TRBJ1-5, with a possible D match to TRBD1 (5 bases). CDR3 size: 10 residues. V lost 10 bases, J lost 6 bases, and 7 bases lay in between. Germline V gene sequence: CDR1 SNHLY, CDR2 FYNNEI. The CDR3 spells CAIRAQPQHF. For the CDR3, the DNA is TGTGCCATCAGGGCTCAGCCCCAGCATTTT.

The V and J genes are TRBV28 and TRBJ2-5; TRBD2 might be the D (6 bases). CDR3 length: 14 residues. The V end was cut by 2 bases, the J end by 2 bases, with 9 bases between. Germline V gene lookup returns CDR1 MDHEN and CDR2 SYDVKM. The CDR3 sequence is CASSLGGWQETQYF. CDR3 in DNA: TGTGCCAGCAGTTTAGGGGGGTGGCAAGAGACCCAGTACTTC.

V is TRBV7-8 and J is TRBJ1-6, with 8 nucleotides matching TRBD1. The CDR3 runs to 16 residues. J gave up 0 bases and V 5 bases, and 3 bases lay outside the gene matches. The germline gives CDR1 SGHVS, CDR2 FQNEAQ. CDR3 loop: CASSPTGGSYNSPLHF. DNA for the CDR3: TGTGCCAGCAGCCCAACAGGGGGCTCCTATAATTCACCCCTCCACTTT.

The V and J genes are TRBV19 and TRBJ1-2; D gene unclear. Germline CDR1 and CDR2: LNHDA and SQIVND (reference sequence). The CDR3 sequence is 13 residues long. V gave up 1 base and J gave up 2 bases, with 5 bases separating them. The CDR3 spells CASSIGGNYGYTF. DNA of the CDR3: TGTGCCAGTAGTATAGGAGGGAACTATGGCTACACCTTC.

V and J are TRBV6-4 and TRBJ2-7; 13 positions agree with TRBD2. The CDR3 totals 15 residues. After removal of 5 bases from V and 3 bases from J, the junction contained 4 bases not matched to a gene. Germline V gives CDR1 MRHNA, CDR2 SNTAGT. In DNA, the CDR3 is TGTGCCAGCAGTCGACTAGCGGGGGGTGACTACGAGCAGTACTTC. Its translation is CASSRLAGGDYEQYF.

The chain couples TRBV9 to TRBJ2-1; D gene uncertain. Germline V gene data show CDR1 as SGDLS and CDR2 as YYNGEE. The CDR3 totals 13 residues. V was trimmed by 0 bases and J by 6 bases, leaving 7 bases between them. This chain's CDR3 is CASSVGTVNEQFF. In DNA form, the CDR3 reads TGTGCCAGCAGCGTAGGAACAGTCAATGAGCAGTTCTTC. The whole variable domain, remainder taken from reference TRBV9 and TRBJ2-1, is DSGVTQTPKHLITATGQRVTLRCSPRSGDLSVYWYQQSLDQGLQFLIQYYNGEERAKGNILERFSAQQFPDLHSELNLSSLELGDSALYFCASSVGTVNEQFFGPGTRLTVL.

V is TRBV5-1 and J is TRBJ1-4; no clear D gene. The V and J ends lost 4 bases and 1 base respectively, with 8 bases between them. The germline CDR1 and CDR2 sequences are SGHRS and YFSETQ. The CDR3 is made up of 14 amino acids. CDR3 residues: CASSPRETNEKLFF. In DNA form, the CDR3 reads TGCGCCAGCAGCCCGAGGGAAACTAATGAAAAACTGTTTTTT. Complete variable domain (other parts from reference TRBV5-1 and TRBJ1-4): KAGVTQTPRYLIKTRGQQVTLSCSPISGHRSVSWYQQTPGQGLQFLFEYFSETQRNKGNFPGRFSGRQFSNSRSEMNVSTLELGDSALYLCASSPRETNEKLFFGSGTQLSVL.

The chain employs TRBV29-1 and TRBJ2-3; TRBD2 matches at 12 bases. The CDR3 extends over 15 amino acids. V gave up 1 base and J gave up 1 base; unmatched junction bases: 0. Per the germline V gene, CDR1 is SQVTM and CDR2 is ANQGSEA. CDR3 loop: CSVEGTSGGTDTQYF. The CDR3 DNA reads as TGCAGCGTTGAAGGGACTAGCGGGGGCACAGATACGCAGTATTTT.

The V call is TRBV5-1, the J call TRBJ2-1, with 9 bases matching TRBD2. Losses at the gene ends were 1 base for V and 8 bases for J; bases not matched to a gene: 7. Germline-derived CDR1 and CDR2 are SGHRS and YFSETQ. The CDR3 is 15 residues long. The CDR3 loop reads CASSLFSSGVDEQFF. Written as DNA, the CDR3 is TGCGCCAGCAGCTTGTTCTCTAGCGGGGTGGATGAGCAGTTCTTC.

V and J are TRBV7-3 and TRBJ2-2; D is unclear. V was shortened by 4 bases and J by 6 bases, with 9 bases between the two germline ends. The CDR3 spans 13 residues. In germline, CDR1 is SGHTA, CDR2 FQGTGA. The CDR3 spells CASSSGVAGELFF. DNA for the CDR3: TGTGCCAGCAGCTCCGGAGTGGCCGGGGAGCTGTTTTTT.

This chain links TRBV25-1 with TRBJ2-2; 9 bases line up with TRBD1. Germline values: CDR1 MGHDK, CDR2 SYGVNS. This CDR3 region has 15 residues. Germline trimming cut 5 bases from V and 3 bases from J; bases unmatched to any gene: 4. This CDR3 reads CASSPGQGYTGELFF. The CDR3 DNA sequence: TGTGCCAGCAGTCCCGGACAGGGGTACACCGGGGAGCTGTTTTTT.

V is TRBV27 and J is TRBJ2-1, with 9 positions matching TRBD2. Per the germline V gene, CDR1 is MNHEY and CDR2 is SMNVEV (reference sequence). The CDR3 covers 17 residues. J gave up 7 bases and V 5 bases, and 15 bases lay outside the gene matches. The CDR3 is CASSNHPWGLAANEQFF. The CDR3 DNA follows: TGTGCCAGCAGTAACCACCCCTGGGGACTAGCTGCTAATGAGCAGTTCTTC.

The chain couples TRBV11-1 to TRBJ2-7; TRBD1 might be the D (6 bases). Trimming pared 1 base from V and 5 bases from J, leaving 15 bases between. CDR1 and CDR2 (germline): SGHAT, FQDESV (reference sequence). The CDR3 consists of 15 residues. DNA of the CDR3: TGTGCCAGCAGCTTAGTACTAGTTGGACAGAACGAGCAGTACTTC. It is translated as CASSLVLVGQNEQYF.

This sequence joins TRBV5-6 and TRBJ2-5, with 9 positions matching TRBD2. CDR3 length: 17 residues. Germline V gene data show CDR1 as SGHDT and CDR2 as YYEEEE. Trimming removed 0 bases from V and 2 bases from J; junction bases left unmatched: 8. The chain's CDR3 is CASSLVGSSGAQETQYF. The CDR3 nucleotides read TGTGCCAGCAGCTTGGTTGGTTCTAGCGGGGCACAAGAGACCCAGTACTTC.

DNA for the CDR3: TGTGCCAGCAGTGAAGGGTTACGGAATTCACCCCTCCACTTT. Translation: CASSEGLRNSPLHF. V is TRBV2 and J is TRBJ1-6, with D hard to call. Germline CDR1 SNHLY, CDR2 FYNNEI. Trimming took off 1 base at V and 7 bases at J, with 8 bases between the two ends. The CDR3 extends over 14 amino acids.

This clone was observed a single time. This chain links TRBV19 with TRBJ1-1; the D is unclear. The germline V gene has CDR1 LNHDA and CDR2 SQIVND (reference sequence). Trimming took off 4 bases at V and 8 bases at J, with 17 bases between the two ends. The CDR3 loop spans 14 amino acids. The CDR3 is CASSTSRGRSEAFF. The CDR3 bases are TGTGCCAGTAGTACCTCACGGGGTAGATCAGAAGCTTTCTTT. Together with reference TRBV19 and TRBJ1-1, the CDR3 gives the full variable domain: DGGITQSPKYLFRKEGQNVTLSCEQNLNHDAMYWYRQDPGQGLRLIYYSQIVNDFQKGDIAEGYSVSREKKESFPLTVTSAQKNPTAFYLCASSTSRGRSEAFFGQGTRLTVV.

The V and J genes are TRBV5-1 and TRBJ2-7; 8 nucleotides agree with TRBD1. This CDR3 is 15 amino acids long. Germline loops: CDR1 SGHRS, CDR2 YFSETQ. Trimming cost V 4 bases and J 0 bases; bases outside gene matches: 6. CDR3 bases: TGCGCCAGCAGCCCCGACAGGGGAGGCTCCTACGAGCAGTACTTC. Its protein product is CASSPDRGGSYEQYF.

The gene calls are TRBV6-1 and TRBJ2-2; 9 bases are shared with TRBD2. The V gene's germline CDR1 is MNHNS and CDR2 SASEGT. The V segment lost 8 bases and the J segment 7 bases; nucleotides outside the gene matches: 14. This CDR3 comprises 16 residues. CDR3 residues: CASRVLGAGGGGELFF. CDR3 in DNA: TGTGCCAGCCGTGTTTTGGGAGCGGGGGGAGGCGGGGAGCTGTTTTTT.

The CDR3 region is CASSPRDKGMNTEAFF. DNA for the CDR3: TGTGCCAGCAGCCCACGGGACAAAGGAATGAACACTGAAGCTTTCTTT. The V and J genes are TRBV5-4 and TRBJ1-1, with a weak D call TRBD1 (6 bases). Germline V gene lookup returns CDR1 SGHNT and CDR2 YYREEE (reference sequence). The CDR3 runs to 16 residues. V shed 4 bases and J shed 0 bases, with 16 bases lying between them.

This clone came up a few times. The chain uses TRBV7-9 and TRBJ2-7; weak D call: TRBD1 (5 bases). The V end was cut by 4 bases, the J end by 5 bases, with 6 bases between. CDR3 length equals 11 residues. Germline CDR1 and CDR2: SEHNR and FQNEAQ (reference sequence). CDR3 in DNA: TGTGCCAGCAGCTCCAGGGACGAGCAGTACTTC. Translated, it gives CASSSRDEQYF.

The chain has TRBV7-8 and TRBJ1-5, with no clear D. In germline, CDR1 is SGHVS, CDR2 FQNEAQ. Trimming shortened V by 2 bases and J by 5 bases, and 7 bases separated the two germline ends. The CDR3 covers 13 residues. The CDR3, as DNA: TGTGCCAGCAGCTTAATCCTAGATCAGCCCCAGCATTTT. Translating gives CASSLILDQPQHF. The whole variable domain, filled in from reference TRBV7-8 and TRBJ1-5, reads GAGVSQSPRYKVAKRGQDVALRCDPISGHVSLFWYQQALGQGPEFLTYFQNEAQLDKSGLPSDRFFAERPEGSVSTLKIQRTQQEDSAVYLCASSLILDQPQHFGDGTRLSIL.

A few counts support this clone. The chain combines TRBV4-1 with TRBJ1-6; D perhaps matches TRBD1 (5 bases). Germline V gene sequence: CDR1 MGHRA, CDR2 YSYEKL. Trimming removed 5 bases from V and 3 bases from J, with 5 bases in between. CDR3 length equals 13 residues. In DNA form, the CDR3 reads TGCGCCAGCAGCAGGGGCTATAATTCACCCCTCCACTTT. Translated, it gives CASSRGYNSPLHF.

This clone was counted a single time. The rearrangement joins TRBV5-8 to TRBJ1-5, with D unclear. Trimming removed 0 bases at V and 0 bases at J, with 7 bases between. This CDR3 is built from 15 residues. The V gene's germline CDR1 is SGHTS and CDR2 YDEGEE. CDR3 nucleotide sequence: TGTGCCAGCAGCTTGGATATTTTTAGCAATCAGCCCCAGCATTTT. This codes for CASSLDIFSNQPQHF.